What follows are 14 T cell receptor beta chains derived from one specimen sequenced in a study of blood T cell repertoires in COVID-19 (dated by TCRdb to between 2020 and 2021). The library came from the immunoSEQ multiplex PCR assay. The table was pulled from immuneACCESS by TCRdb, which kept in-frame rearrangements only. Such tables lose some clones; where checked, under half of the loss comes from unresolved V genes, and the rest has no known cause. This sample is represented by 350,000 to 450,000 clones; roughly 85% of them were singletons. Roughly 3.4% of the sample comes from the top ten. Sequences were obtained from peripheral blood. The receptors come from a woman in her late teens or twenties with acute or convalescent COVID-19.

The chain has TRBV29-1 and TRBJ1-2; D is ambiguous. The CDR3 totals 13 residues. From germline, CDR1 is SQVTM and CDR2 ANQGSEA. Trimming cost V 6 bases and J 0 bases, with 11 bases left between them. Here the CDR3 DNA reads TGCAGCGTGCGTATGGTTGCTAACTATGGCTACACCTTC. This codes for CSVRMVANYGYTF.

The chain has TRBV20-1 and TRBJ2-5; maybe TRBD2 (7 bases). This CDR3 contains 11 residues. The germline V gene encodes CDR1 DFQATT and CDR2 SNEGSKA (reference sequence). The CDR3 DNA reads TGCGGGGGGGGCTGGCAAGAGACCCAGTACTTC. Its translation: CGGGWQETQYF.

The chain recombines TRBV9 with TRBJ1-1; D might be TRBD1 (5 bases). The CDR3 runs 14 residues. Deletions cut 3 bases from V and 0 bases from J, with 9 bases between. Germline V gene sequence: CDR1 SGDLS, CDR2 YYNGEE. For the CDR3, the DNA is TGTGCCAGCAGCGGAGACAGCCTGAACACTGAAGCTTTCTTT. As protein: CASSGDSLNTEAFF. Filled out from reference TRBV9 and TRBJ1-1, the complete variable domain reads DSGVTQTPKHLITATGQRVTLRCSPRSGDLSVYWYQQSLDQGLQFLIQYYNGEERAKGNILERFSAQQFPDLHSELNLSSLELGDSALYFCASSGDSLNTEAFFGQGTRLTVV.

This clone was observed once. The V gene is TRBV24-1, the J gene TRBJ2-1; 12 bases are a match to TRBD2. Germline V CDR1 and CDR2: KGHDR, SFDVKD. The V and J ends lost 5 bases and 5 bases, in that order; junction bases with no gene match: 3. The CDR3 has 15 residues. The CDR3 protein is CATSARLAGDNEQFF. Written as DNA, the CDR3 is TGTGCCACCAGTGCCCGACTAGCGGGAGACAATGAGCAGTTCTTC.

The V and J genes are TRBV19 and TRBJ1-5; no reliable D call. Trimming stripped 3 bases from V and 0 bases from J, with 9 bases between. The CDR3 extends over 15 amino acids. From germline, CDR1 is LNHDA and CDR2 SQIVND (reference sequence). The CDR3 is CASSIYLYSNQPQHF. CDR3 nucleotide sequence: TGTGCCAGTAGTATCTACCTATATAGCAATCAGCCCCAGCATTTT.

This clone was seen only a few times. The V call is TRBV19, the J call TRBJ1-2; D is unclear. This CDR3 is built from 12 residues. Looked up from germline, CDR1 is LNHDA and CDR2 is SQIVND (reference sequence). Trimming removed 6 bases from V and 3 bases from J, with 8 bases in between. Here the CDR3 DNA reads TGTGCCAGTAGCAGGTGGGACTATGGCTACACCTTC. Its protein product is CASSRWDYGYTF.

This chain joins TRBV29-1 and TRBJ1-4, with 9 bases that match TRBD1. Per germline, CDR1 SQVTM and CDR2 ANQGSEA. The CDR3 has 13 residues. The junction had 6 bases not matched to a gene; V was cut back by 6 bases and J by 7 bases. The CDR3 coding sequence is TGCAGCGTACAACGGACAGGGGCTGAAAAACTGTTTTTT. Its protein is CSVQRTGAEKLFF.

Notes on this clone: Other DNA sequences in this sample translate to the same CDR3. The CDR3 reads CASGSGSSYNEQFF. The DNA of the CDR3 is TGTGCCAGCGGTAGCGGGAGCTCCTACAATGAGCAGTTCTTC. This chain uses TRBV9 with TRBJ2-1; 9 bases align to TRBD2. This CDR3 region has 14 residues. Trimming removed 7 bases from V and 0 bases from J; junction bases left unmatched: 2. Germline V lookup: CDR1 SGDLS, CDR2 YYNGEE.

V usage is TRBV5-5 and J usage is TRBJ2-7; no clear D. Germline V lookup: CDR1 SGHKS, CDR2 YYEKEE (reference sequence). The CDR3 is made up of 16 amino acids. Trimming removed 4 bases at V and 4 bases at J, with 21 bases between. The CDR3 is CASSPWAGENNYEQYF. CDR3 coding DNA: TGTGCCAGCAGCCCCTGGGCCGGTGAAAATAATTACGAGCAGTACTTC.

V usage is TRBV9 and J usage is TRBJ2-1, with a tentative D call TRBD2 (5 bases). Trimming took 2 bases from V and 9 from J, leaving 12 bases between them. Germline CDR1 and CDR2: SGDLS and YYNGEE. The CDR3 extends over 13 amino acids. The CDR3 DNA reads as TGTGCCAGCAGCGTTGGGTCTAGCATTGAGCAGTTCTTC. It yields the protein CASSVGSSIEQFF.

CDR3 residues: CASSGGDNSGNTIYF. The DNA of the CDR3 is TGTGCCAGCAGTGGGGGGGATAACTCTGGAAACACCATATATTTT. V gene TRBV2 combines with J gene TRBJ1-3, with D maybe TRBD1 (5 bases). Germline CDR1 SNHLY, CDR2 FYNNEI. The CDR3 is made up of 15 amino acids. Trimming took off 4 bases at V and 0 bases at J, with 10 bases between the two ends.

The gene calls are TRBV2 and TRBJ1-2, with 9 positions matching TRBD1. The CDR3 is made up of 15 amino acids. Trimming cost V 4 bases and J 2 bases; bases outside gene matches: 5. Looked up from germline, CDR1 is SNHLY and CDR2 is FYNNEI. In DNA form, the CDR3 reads TGTGCCAGCAGTGGAGGAGGGACAGGGAACTATGGCTACACCTTC. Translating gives CASSGGGTGNYGYTF.

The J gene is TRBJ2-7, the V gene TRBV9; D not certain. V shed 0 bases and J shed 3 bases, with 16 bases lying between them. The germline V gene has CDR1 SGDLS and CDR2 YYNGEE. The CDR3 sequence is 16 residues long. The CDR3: CASSVEWNIGYYEQYF. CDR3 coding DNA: TGTGCCAGCAGCGTAGAGTGGAACATCGGGTACTACGAGCAGTACTTC.

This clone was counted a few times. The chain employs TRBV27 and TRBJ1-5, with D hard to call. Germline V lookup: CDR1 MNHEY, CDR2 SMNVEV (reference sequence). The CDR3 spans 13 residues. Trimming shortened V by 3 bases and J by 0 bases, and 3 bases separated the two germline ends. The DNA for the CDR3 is TGTGCCAGCAGTTTTTATAGCAATCAGCCCCAGCATTTT. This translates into CASSFYSNQPQHF.